The 9 T cell receptor beta chains reported below all come from one sample, sequenced in a study of human T cells and chemical hapten exposure (dated by TCRdb to about 2021). Read against the paper, the sample's time point label means: patch test 1, 2 weeks after DPC sensitization. The treatment or condition tag for this specimen amounts to: therapeutic diphenylcyclopropenone sensitization with weekly scalp DPC. The receptor library was made with RACE. TCRdb records NextSeq 500 as the sequencer. TCRdb reworked the public reads: Q25 trimming with fastp, MiXCR clone assembly, productive beta chains retained. One record per CDR3 amino acid sequence lists the most common genes and DNA. This sample gives some 400,000 distinct CDR3 sequences in total; nearly 5% of them show up just once. Under 3% of the sample belongs to the ten largest clones. Sample: whole blood, taken in connection with sensitization to the hapten diphenylcyclopropenone (DPC). These receptors all stem from a woman aged 45-60 years with alopecia areata. Some clones in this sample may be carry-over from other donors' samples.

The chain carries TRBV10-3 and TRBJ1-6; unclear D gene. The CDR3 has 15 amino acids. The V end lost 2 bases, the J end lost 7 bases, and 12 bases lay between the germline ends. Germline assignment: CDR1 ENHRY and CDR2 SYGVKD. The CDR3 loop is CAISEGFSFNSPLHF. As DNA, the CDR3 is TGTGCCATCAGTGAGGGTTTTTCCTTCAATTCACCCCTCCACTTT.

This clonotype was counted between two and nine times. The chain links TRBV20-1 to TRBJ1-2, with D unclear. This CDR3 contains 15 residues. Deletions cut 3 bases from V and 1 base from J, with 15 bases between. Germline V gene data show CDR1 as DFQATT and CDR2 as SNEGSKA (reference sequence). Written as DNA, the CDR3 is TGCAGTGCTAGGAAGGCGGCAGCCCTTAACTATGGCTACACCTTC. Protein sequence: CSARKAAALNYGYTF.

The CDR3: CASSSDSSSYNEQFF. CDR3 DNA: TGTGCCAGCAGCTCGGACAGTTCCTCCTACAATGAGCAGTTCTTC. The chain uses TRBV5-5 and TRBJ2-1; TRBD1 might be the D (6 bases). V gave up 3 bases and J gave up 0 bases, with 10 bases separating them. The germline gives CDR1 SGHKS, CDR2 YYEKEE (reference sequence). The CDR3 has 15 amino acids.

In this sample, this clonotype turned up a few times. The J gene is TRBJ2-7, the V gene TRBV28; TRBD1 agrees at 7 bases. V shed 6 bases, J shed 6 bases, and the junction held 14 bases outside the gene matches. The length of the CDR3 is 15 residues. Germline V gene data show CDR1 as MDHEN and CDR2 as SYDVKM. CDR3 sequence reads: CASSYNDRAPGEQYF. The CDR3 region has the DNA TGTGCCAGCAGCTACAATGACAGGGCTCCTGGCGAGCAGTACTTC.

This clonotype was recorded at least ten times. The V call is TRBV5-5, the J call TRBJ2-1; the match to TRBD2 covers 8 bases. The CDR3 contains 15 residues. The germline gives CDR1 SGHKS, CDR2 YYEKEE (reference sequence). The J segment lost 5 bases and the V segment lost 2 bases, leaving 6 bases of the junction unmatched. The CDR3 nucleotides read TGTGCCAGCAGCTTTTCAGCGGGGGAGCACAATGAGCAGTTCTTC. It encodes CASSFSAGEHNEQFF. The full variable domain, in which reference TRBV5-5 and TRBJ2-1 provide the parts outside the CDR3, is DAGVTQSPTHLIKTRGQQVTLRCSPISGHKSVSWYQQVLGQGPQFIFQYYEKEERGRGNFPDRFSARQFPNYSSELNVNALLLGDSALYLCASSFSAGEHNEQFFGPGTRLTVL.

A few counts support this clonotype. V and J are TRBV4-1 and TRBJ2-3; 7 bases map to TRBD1. Germline trimming cut 1 base from V and 8 bases from J; bases unmatched to any gene: 0. The germline V gene encodes CDR1 MGHRA and CDR2 YSYEKL. CDR3 length: 12 amino acids. The CDR3 spells CASSQGDSTQYF. CDR3 coding DNA: TGCGCCAGCAGCCAAGGGGACAGTACGCAGTATTTT.

The gene calls are TRBV19 and TRBJ2-1, with D unclear. The germline CDR1 and CDR2 sequences are LNHDA and SQIVND (reference sequence). The CDR3 runs 14 residues. V shed 3 bases and J shed 2 bases, with 8 bases lying between them. The DNA for the CDR3 is TGTGCCAGTAGTATCTCCCCTGCCTACAATGAGCAGTTCTTC. Translation: CASSISPAYNEQFF.

This clonotype turned up a few times. CDR3 DNA sequence: TGTGCCAGCAGTTACTCGACGGTGGCAGCGAGCCTGAACACTGAAGCTTTCTTT. This sequence encodes CASSYSTVAASLNTEAFF. J is TRBJ1-1 and V is TRBV6-2 or TRBV6-3, with D unresolved. The V end lost 0 bases, the J end lost 0 bases, and 17 bases lay between the germline ends. The CDR3 loop spans 18 amino acids. Looked up from germline, CDR1 is MNHEY and CDR2 is SVGEGT.

The sample holds a few counts of this clonotype. The chain carries TRBV27 and TRBJ1-6; 7 bases are shared with TRBD1. The trim removed 6 bases at V and 7 bases at J, leaving 6 bases unmatched. The germline V gene has CDR1 MNHEY and CDR2 SMNVEV (reference sequence). The CDR3 totals 14 residues. CDR3: CASRTGQRNSPLHF. CDR3 coding DNA: TGTGCCAGCAGGACGGGACAGAGAAATTCACCCCTCCACTTT.